The rows below give T cell receptor beta chains drawn from one sample of a study of control samples from healthy donors and cancer patients. The data were produced by immunoSEQ multiplex PCR, yet TCRdb's version contains in-frame clones alone and is incomplete. The repertoire consists of some 100,000 clones, with roughly nine tenths occurring once and the leading ten covering 15% to 20%. Material for sequencing was blood. The source is a woman in her fifties or sixties in good health. Both conserved end residues are part of each CDR3.

v_call	j_call	cdr3_aa
TRBV2	TRBJ1-1	CASRERSRQPEAFF
TRBV30	TRBJ1-2	CATQGFGTDYGYTF
TRBV18	TRBJ2-1	CASSPETGGDEQFF
TRBV6-6	TRBJ1-1	CASSYSRGDTEAFF
TRBV2	TRBJ2-6	CASSDRGKGANVLTF
TRBV9	TRBJ2-1	CASSVGGINEQFF
TRBV5-4	TRBJ1-2	CASSLDRGRADGYTF
TRBV6-2/TRBV6-3	TRBJ2-1	CASSYGLAGANEQFF
TRBV27	TRBJ2-2	CASMGHRRTGELFF
TRBV19	TRBJ2-4	CASSTWGTGTGIAKNIQYF
TRBV30	TRBJ2-1	CAWSAGNDPYNEQFF
TRBV5-1	TRBJ1-5	CASSLVPYQPQHF
TRBV6-1	TRBJ2-2	CASSGLAGATNTGELFF
TRBV6-5	TRBJ2-1	CASSYSRGGYNEQFF
TRBV9	TRBJ1-4	CASNPGDGSNEKLFF
TRBV5-6	TRBJ2-3	CASSLARNSTDTQYF
TRBV18	TRBJ2-1	CASSPQGGAEQFF
TRBV4-1	TRBJ1-2	CASSQSFLRQGQGGDYGYTF
TRBV25-1	TRBJ2-5	CASSGLSGGQETQYF
TRBV4-3	TRBJ1-1	CASSQGLTVNTEAFF
TRBV27	TRBJ2-3	CASAGSGHTQYF
TRBV7-2	TRBJ2-3	CASSTTGPDTQYF
TRBV6-5	TRBJ1-5	CASSLQGASQPQHF
TRBV6-5	TRBJ1-5	CASNVDGYSNQPQHF
TRBV7-9	TRBJ1-2	CASSLGSGWYGYTF
TRBV12-5	TRBJ2-3	CASGLGLAGISDTQYF
TRBV5-1	TRBJ2-5	CASSLDQAIGGETQYF
TRBV13	TRBJ1-4	CASSFMETNEKLFF
TRBV19	TRBJ1-6	CASSRWREQGLNSPLHF
TRBV5-8	TRBJ2-5	CASNPWGRRETQYF
TRBV7-9	TRBJ2-5	CASRPLGLAGGETQYF
TRBV5-8	TRBJ2-1	CASNLGQVYNEQFF
TRBV6-5	TRBJ2-5	CASSTDFGETQYF
TRBV19	TRBJ2-5	CASSSPDGTQYF
TRBV7-3	TRBJ2-5	CASSSPSGSLETQYF
TRBV14	TRBJ2-5	CASSLNRAQETQYF
TRBV10-3	TRBJ2-5	CAISETERETQYF
TRBV2	TRBJ1-4	CASRVGAEKLFF
TRBV4-3	TRBJ2-1	CASSQVASGEDNEQFF
TRBV28	TRBJ1-6	CATTTGGYLTKPNSPLHF